The T cell receptor (beta chain) under discussion was sequenced for a study of shared clonotypes between healthy human individuals (dated by TCRdb to 2019 to 2021). Some background on the complete study: The cohort comprised two women and a few men aged 18 to 49 years. Blood TCR repertoires of five healthy adults were deeply sequenced to estimate repertoire size and the extent of clonotype sharing between individuals. To increase sequencing depth and limit assay-specific biases, TCR repertoire library preparation and sequencing were carried out by different laboratories using diverse techniques. Per donor, leukapheresis produced somewhere between about 0.9 and 10 billion PBMCs.

Results the study describes overall, beyond this receptor: Sampling was restricted to blood, and TCR repertoires in tissue are likely to differ from TCR repertoires in blood. Because the study included a small number of donors, the genetic and exposure-history diversity represented was limited. Pairwise subsampling indicated that sequencing depth was expected to affect the degree of clonotype sharing among donors.

Donors were healthy HIV-negative adults with no recently reported acute infections or vaccinations. Every donor was a Caucasian adult living in Nashville, Tennessee, USA. For unsorted samples, tens of millions of PBMCs were counted, and genomic DNA was extracted using the QIAamp DNA Blood Mini kit. Blood was obtained by leukapheresis, after which PBMCs were separated by Ficoll-Histopaque density gradient centrifugation and cryopreserved in liquid nitrogen vapor phase. Ends trimmed: V by 6 bases, J by 1 base; bases unmatched to a gene: 7. The cysteine opens and the phenylalanine closes a CDR3 of 15 amino acids. The sequence is cut down to CDR3 DNA, 45 bases in frame from base 1. CDR1 and CDR2, per the germline V gene, are MDHEN and SYDVKM. Only a few counts were recorded for this clone. The target of this receptor is not known. The record has no base qualities; no much larger clone is one base away.

Using the deep immunoSEQ assay, TCR CDR3 regions were amplified from genomic DNA by multiplex PCR. For each cell subset, the extracted genomic DNA was distributed evenly across all wells of several immunoSEQ 96-well plates, and each plate served as one replicate. For unsorted PBMC, about 300 ng genomic DNA, equal to about 30,000 T cell genomes, was loaded into each replicate PCR. Genomic DNA from unsorted PBMC was sequenced over ten immunoSEQ deep assay plates. Purified libraries were quantified with a Qubit 3.0 fluorometer, sized on a Bioanalyzer 2100, and re-quantified with the KAPA Library Quantification kit. Every immunoSEQ 96-well plate was sequenced on a separate single-read 150-cycle Illumina NextSeq 550 flow cell. As for how the authors treated the data: The immunoSEQ output contained only junctional sequences without quality scores, so filtering could not match that applied to full-length reads. To assign V/J genes and CDR3, sequences were annotated against IMGT germline references using PyIR, a Python wrapper for IgBLAST v1.9. Reads with weak V/J assignments (E-value above 1e-6), missing CDR3, stop codons, out-of-frame junctions, or ambiguous translated residues were removed. V3J clonotypes were defined as sequences sharing the same inferred V gene, J gene, and CDR3 amino acid sequence. Percentage overlap between repertoires was computed as shared unique clonotypes divided by the size of the smaller repertoire. RTK rarefaction, the Chao1 estimator, and Recon v2.1 estimates of unobserved clonotypes were used to assess repertoire richness. Drawn from immuneACCESS, this table holds only the in-frame rearrangements with V and J called that TCRdb kept. Clones are partly lost; checked studies trace under half to an unresolved V gene and leave the rest unexplained. D and trimming were read from the DNA, whereas the V and J calls and clone size are those reported in that table. This sample has roughly 490,000 clones in its table, and roughly four fifths of those were observed once. The ten largest clones take up 10% to 15% of the sample.

This TCR derives from a woman aged 40 to 50 in good health. Some clones in this sample may be carry-over from other donors' samples. The rearrangement combines TRBV28 with TRBJ2-7, with 9 junctional bases fitting TRBD1. Sequenced: PBMCs. The DNA reads as follows: TGTGCCAGCAGACGCGCGGGACAGGGTTCCTACGAGCAGTACTTC. It translates to CASRRAGQGSYEQYF.